The 2 T cell receptor beta chains below come from one sample, sequenced in a study of CD8 T cells in ankylosing spondylitis. TCRdb independently ran MiXCR on the 5' RACE reads; one entry per CDR3 protein. The table shows roughly 260,000 distinct CDR3 sequences, with 15% to 20% occurring only once. The sequenced sample consisted of blood, either unsorted or a sorted T cell fraction (not recorded which). The source of these receptors is a male donor with ankylosing spondylitis or in good health (not recorded which).

The chain carries TRBV20-1 and TRBJ2-5; 10 bases match TRBD1. The trim removed 0 bases at V and 5 bases at J, leaving 6 bases unmatched. The CDR3 length is 15 residues. Per the germline V gene, CDR1 is DFQATT and CDR2 is SNEGSKA (reference sequence). As DNA, the CDR3 is TGCAGTGCTAGAGATGACAGGGGGCTTCTGGAGACCCAGTACTTC. It codes for CSARDDRGLLETQYF.

The chain recombines TRBV25-1 with TRBJ1-4; possible D gene TRBD1, 6 bases. Looked up from germline, CDR1 is MGHDK and CDR2 is SYGVNS. The CDR3 loop spans 15 amino acids. V lost 4 bases to trimming and J lost 3 bases, with 12 bases between them. The CDR3 DNA is TGTGCCAGCAGTGGCTGGGACAAGCCTAATGAAAAACTGTTTTTT. Its translation: CASSGWDKPNEKLFF.